This TCR beta chain was sequenced for a study of T cell changes during pregnancy in multiple sclerosis. TCRdb's copy holds only in-frame clones and misses some; the assay was immunoSEQ multiplex PCR. Seen here are some 89,000 clones, roughly 93% observed once, and the top ten hold about 2.5%. In germline, CDR1 is MNHNS, CDR2 SASEGT. V lost 6 bases and J 5 bases, leaving 17 bases between the germline ends. This CDR3 region has 14 residues. The TCR originated in a female donor with multiple sclerosis, enrolled in a pregnancy study. This rearrangement joins TRBV6-1 to TRBJ2-7; D is possibly TRBD2 (7 bases). This specimen was peripheral blood, taken in the third trimester of pregnancy. The CDR3 loop reads CASRLGGGQDEQYF. As DNA, the CDR3 is TGTGCCAGCAGACTAGGGGGGGGGCAAGACGAGCAGTACTTC.